What follows are 19 T cell receptor beta chains derived from one specimen sequenced in a study of T cells in women clearing cervical HPV infection. Generated by immunoSEQ multiplex PCR, the TCRdb table keeps only in-frame clones and is missing some. Seen in this sample are more than 20,000 clones; the ten most common clones hold less than 30%. The sample comprised blood buffy coat. Receptors were obtained from a woman between 18 and 70 years old with a cervical HPV16 infection that either progressed to CIN3+ or cleared (not recorded which).

For this clone: The read terminates 3 residues ahead of where the CDR3 ends, so the germline J gene completes it. V and J are TRBV28 and TRBJ1-4; perhaps TRBD1 as D (6 bases). Trimming removed 5 bases from V and 8 bases from J, with 15 bases in between. This CDR3 region has 14 residues. The V gene's germline CDR1 is MDHEN and CDR2 SYDVKM. This chain's CDR3 is CASSLGGLKEKLFF. CDR3 bases read: TGTGCCAGCAGTCTAGGGGGTTTAAAGGAAAAA.

On this clone: Coverage ceases 3 residues before the CDR3 finishes, and the germline J gene fills in the end. The chain combines TRBV30 with TRBJ1-3, with D hard to call. Germline V gene data show CDR1 as GTSNPN and CDR2 as SVGIG (reference sequence). The CDR3 runs to 11 residues. Trimming pared 3 bases from V and 6 bases from J, leaving 6 bases between. CDR3 loop: CAWSVLNTIYF. The CDR3 DNA, read in part, is TGTGCCTGGAGCGTTCTAAACACC.

Worth noting for this clone: The read halts 3 residues ahead of the CDR3 end, with the missing end drawn from the germline J gene. The rearrangement joins TRBV6-4 to TRBJ2-2; TRBD2 might be the D (7 bases). Germline-derived CDR1 and CDR2 are MRHNA and SNTAGT. Trimming took off 0 bases at V and 6 bases at J, with 11 bases between the two ends. The length of the CDR3 is 15 residues. The CDR3 DNA, read in part, is TGTGCCAGCAGTGACTCGTGGGGGGGCTCCGGGGAG. Translation gives CASSDSWGGSGE. The whole CDR3 region reads CASSDSWGGSGELFF.

On this clone itself: The read finishes 3 residues shy of the CDR3 end, and the germline J gene is used to complete it. The rearrangement uses TRBV2 and TRBJ1-4, with D tentatively TRBD1 (6 bases). Per the germline V gene, CDR1 is SNHLY and CDR2 is FYNNEI. The CDR3 spans 16 residues. The ends were cut back, 9 bases at V and 0 bases at J, with 17 bases in the middle. This CDR3 is CASSRDTSATNEKLFF. CDR3 DNA (partial): TGTGCCAGTTCCCGGGACACCTCTGCAACTAATGAAAAA.

A word on this clone: The CDR3 end is not reached by the read, which stops 3 residues before it; the germline J gene fills it in. The chain has TRBV18 and TRBJ1-1, with D perhaps TRBD1 (5 bases). Per the germline V gene, CDR1 is KGHSH and CDR2 is LQKENI. CDR3 length: 14 residues. The CDR3 protein is CASSPRIREDEAFF. CDR3 DNA (partial): TGTGCCAGCTCACCACGGATCAGGGAAGACGAG.

Comments on this clone: The read gets to within 3 residues of the CDR3 end, and the germline J gene fills in the rest. This chain joins TRBV6-4 and TRBJ2-1; 8 bases match TRBD1. V trimming: 2 bases; J trimming: 6 bases; junction bases outside the gene matches: 9. CDR1 and CDR2 (germline): MRHNA, SNTAGT. The CDR3 is 16 amino acids. The part of the CDR3 DNA that was read is TGTGCCAGCAGTGACGCCCAGGGGGCGGACGCCAATGAG. It yields the protein CASSDAQGADANE. The whole CDR3 protein reads CASSDAQGADANEQFF.

About this clone: The read ends 3 residues early relative to the CDR3; the germline J gene fills the gap. The chain has TRBV14 and TRBJ1-2, with D possibly TRBD1 on 6 matching bases. CDR1 and CDR2 (germline): SGHDN, FVKESK. There are 16 residues in the CDR3. The ends were cut back, 4 bases at V and 1 base at J, with 16 bases in the middle. CDR3 DNA, as far as it was read: TGTGCCAGCAGCCCCTCCCTGGGAGGGGGTAACTATGGC. Its protein product is CASSPSLGGGNYG. From start to end, the CDR3 is CASSPSLGGGNYGYTF.

Comments on this clone: The read terminates 3 residues before the CDR3 end, so the remaining end is supplied by the germline J gene. V usage is TRBV10-3 and J usage is TRBJ2-7; 10 bases map to TRBD1. After removal of 6 bases from V and 5 bases from J, the junction contained 10 bases not matched to a gene. The germline gives CDR1 ENHRY, CDR2 SYGVKD. This CDR3 has 15 residues. CDR3 bases read: TGTGCCATCAGGGCCGGGACAGGGGAGGTGGACGAG. This encodes CAIRAGTGEVDE. In full, the CDR3 reads CAIRAGTGEVDEQYF.

Of note for this clone: Read coverage stops 3 residues before the CDR3 terminus; the germline J gene supplies the remainder. The J gene is TRBJ1-6, the V gene TRBV6-4, with no clear D. The V and J ends lost 6 bases and 8 bases respectively, with 11 bases between them. In germline, CDR1 is MRHNA, CDR2 SNTAGT. The CDR3 totals 13 residues. This CDR3 is CASSESVYSPLHF. Incomplete CDR3 DNA: TGTGCCAGCAGCGAATCGGTTTATTCACCC.

Remarks on this clone: The read stops 3 residues short of the end of the CDR3; the missing end is completed from the germline J gene. J is TRBJ1-2 and V is TRBV19; D is ambiguous. CDR1 LNHDA and CDR2 SQIVND come from the germline V gene (reference sequence). CDR3 length equals 15 residues. V gave up 7 bases and J gave up 2 bases, with 17 bases separating them. The covered CDR3 bases are TGTGCCAGTAACCCTGAAGGGCAGCTGAACTATGGC. It is translated as CASNPEGQLNYG. The whole CDR3 protein reads CASNPEGQLNYGYTF.

A remark on this clone: The read ends 3 residues before the CDR3 terminus; that terminus is restored from the germline J gene. This sequence joins TRBV18 and TRBJ2-6, with D unresolved. This CDR3 region has 18 residues. V lost 8 bases, J lost 0 bases, and 20 bases lay in between. The germline gives CDR1 KGHSH, CDR2 LQKENI. The CDR3 is CASDTKGPQYSGANVLTF. CDR3 bases read: TGTGCCAGCGATACAAAGGGCCCCCAATACTCTGGGGCCAACGTC.

Comments on this clone: The read finishes 3 residues shy of the CDR3 end, and the germline J gene is used to complete it. The chain couples TRBV20-1 to TRBJ2-7; the match to TRBD2 covers 16 bases. V dropped 0 bases and J dropped 3; count of bases not matched to a gene: 8. Germline CDR1 reads DFQATT; CDR2 reads SNEGSKA (reference sequence). The CDR3 loop spans 18 amino acids. The CDR3 is CSARDTGTSGGDVYEQYF. The DNA read from the CDR3 is TGCAGTGCTAGAGACACCGGGACTAGCGGGGGGGATGTCTACGAG.

This clone is identified as medium-sized (0.01 to 0.1%) from frequency. The CDR3 goes on 3 residues after the read ends, and that part is filled in from the germline J gene. The rearrangement links TRBV6-1 to TRBJ2-5; D perhaps matches TRBD2 (6 bases). The CDR3 runs 15 residues. V gave up 2 bases and J gave up 4 bases, with 14 bases separating them. Germline loops: CDR1 MNHNS, CDR2 SASEGT. CDR3 bases read: TGTGCCAGCAGTGAACTCCCGGGACTTGGAGAGACC. It codes for CASSELPGLGET. The CDR3 as a whole reads CASSELPGLGETQYF.

Of note for this clone: From the germline J gene comes the end of the CDR3, since the read stops 3 residues before it. The chain is built from TRBV7-2 and TRBJ1-2; D remains ambiguous. CDR1 is SGHTA, CDR2 FQGNSA, per germline. The CDR3 sequence is 14 residues long. V was trimmed by 0 bases and J by 5 bases, leaving 10 bases between them. The covered CDR3 bases are TGTGCCAGCAGCTTAGCGGGCACAGTTTATGGC. Its translation is CASSLAGTVYG. The complete CDR3 protein is CASSLAGTVYGYTF.

As for this clone: The read stops 3 residues short of the end of the CDR3; the missing end is completed from the germline J gene. The chain has TRBV11-2 and TRBJ1-1, with 9 positions matching TRBD1. V was clipped by 8 bases and J by 1 base; unmatched bases: 2. Germline assignment: CDR1 SGHAT and CDR2 FQNNGV. The CDR3 loop spans 13 amino acids. The CDR3 loop reads CASGTGPNTEAFF. The sequenced CDR3 bases are TGTGCCAGCGGGACAGGGCCGAACACTGAA.

In the case of this clone: The sequence runs out 3 residues before the end of the CDR3; the remainder is reconstructed from the germline J gene. The chain uses TRBV19 and TRBJ2-5; no clear D. Germline CDR1 reads LNHDA; CDR2 reads SQIVND (reference sequence). V was cut by 4 bases and J by 5 bases, with 14 bases left in between. CDR3 length equals 14 residues. CDR3 region: CASSTREGWETQYF. The sequenced part of the CDR3 DNA is TGTGCCAGTAGTACCCGCGAAGGGTGGGAGACC.

With respect to this clone: The sequenced fragment ends 3 residues before the CDR3 boundary, so the rest is inferred from the germline J gene. The chain carries TRBV10-3 and TRBJ2-5; D is perhaps TRBD2 (6 bases). CDR3 length: 16 residues. The V end was cut by 0 bases, the J end by 5 bases, with 16 bases between. Per germline, CDR1 ENHRY and CDR2 SYGVKD. The CDR3 region is CAISESRGAYGETQYF. The CDR3 DNA, read in part, is TGTGCCATCAGTGAGTCTCGCGGGGCCTACGGGGAGACC.

In the case of this clone: The CDR3 is cut off 3 residues early in the read; its end comes from the germline J gene. The chain employs TRBV10-3 and TRBJ2-1, with 9 bases aligning to TRBD2. The ends lost 3 bases at V and 2 bases at J; junction bases unmatched: 2. Germline CDR1 reads ENHRY; CDR2 reads SYGVKD. The CDR3 is made up of 15 amino acids. This CDR3 reads CAISDGGGAYNEQFF. The covered CDR3 bases are TGTGCCATCAGTGACGGCGGGGGGGCCTACAATGAG.

In the case of this clone: The read ends 3 residues shy of where the CDR3 ends; the end is completed using the germline J gene. The chain links TRBV6-1 to TRBJ1-3; a weak D match, TRBD1 (5 bases). Germline V gene sequence: CDR1 MNHNS, CDR2 SASEGT. Trimming shortened V by 3 bases and J by 0 bases, and 12 bases separated the two germline ends. The CDR3 has 16 amino acids. The sequenced CDR3 bases are TGTGCCAGCAGTGAGTGGATTGGGGCCTCTGGAAACACC. Translated, it gives CASSEWIGASGNT. The CDR3 as a whole reads CASSEWIGASGNTIYF.